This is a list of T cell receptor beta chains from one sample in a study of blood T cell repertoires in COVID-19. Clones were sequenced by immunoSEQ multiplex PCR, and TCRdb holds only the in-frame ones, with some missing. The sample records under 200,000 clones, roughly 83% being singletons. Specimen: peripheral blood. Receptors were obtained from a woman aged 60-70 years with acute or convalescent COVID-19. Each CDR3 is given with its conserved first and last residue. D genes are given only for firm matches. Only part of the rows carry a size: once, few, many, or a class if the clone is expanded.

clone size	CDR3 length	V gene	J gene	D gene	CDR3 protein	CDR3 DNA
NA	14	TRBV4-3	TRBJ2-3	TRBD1	CASSQGQGRDTQYF	TGCGCCAGCAGCCAGGGACAGGGGAGGGATACGCAGTATTTT
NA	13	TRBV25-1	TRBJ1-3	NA	CASRQQGRNTIYF	TGTGCCAGCAGACAACAGGGACGAAACACCATATATTTT
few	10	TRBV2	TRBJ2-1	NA	CASSRVEQFF	TGTGCCAGCAGTCGCGTCGAGCAGTTCTTC
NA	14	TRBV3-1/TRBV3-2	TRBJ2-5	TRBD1	CASSLPGQQETQYF	TGTGCCAGCAGCCTTCCGGGACAGCAAGAGACCCAGTACTTC
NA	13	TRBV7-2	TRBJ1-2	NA	CASSLYVALGYTF	TGTGCCAGCAGCCTTTACGTGGCCCTCGGCTACACCTTC
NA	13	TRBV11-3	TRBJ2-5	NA	CASSKGLSETQYF	TGTGCCAGCAGCAAGGGACTGTCAGAGACCCAGTACTTC
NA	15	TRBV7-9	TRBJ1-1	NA	CASSSSRGVGTEAFF	TGTGCCAGCAGCTCCTCGCGGGGGGTAGGAACTGAAGCTTTCTTT
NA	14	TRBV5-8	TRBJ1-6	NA	CASSLVRNTSPLHF	TGTGCCAGCAGCTTAGTCAGGAATACTTCACCCCTCCACTTT
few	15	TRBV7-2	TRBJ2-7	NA	CASSLVGQNTYEQYF	TGTGCCAGCAGCTTAGTGGGGCAGAATACCTACGAGCAGTACTTC
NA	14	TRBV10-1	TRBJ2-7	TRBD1	CARLRDRGPYEQYF	TGCGCCAGACTCCGGGACAGGGGGCCCTACGAGCAGTACTTC
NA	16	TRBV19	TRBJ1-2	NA	CASTPAFRGGSYGYTF	TGTGCCAGTACTCCCGCCTTCCGGGGGGGAAGCTATGGCTACACCTTC
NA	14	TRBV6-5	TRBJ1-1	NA	CASTRGGLNTEAFF	TGTGCCAGCACTAGGGGGGGGCTGAACACTGAAGCTTTCTTT
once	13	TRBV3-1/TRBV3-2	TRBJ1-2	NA	CASSHSSDYGYTF	TGTGCCAGCAGCCACTCGAGTGACTATGGCTACACCTTC
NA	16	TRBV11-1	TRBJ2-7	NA	CASSQGSQGPSYEQYF	TGTGCCAGCAGCCAAGGAAGTCAGGGGCCATCCTACGAGCAGTACTTC
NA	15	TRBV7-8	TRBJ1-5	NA	CASSLKGPGDQPQHF	TGTGCCAGCAGCTTAAAAGGGCCAGGGGATCAGCCCCAGCATTTT
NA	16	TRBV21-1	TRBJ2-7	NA	CASSKKKRPPSYEQYF	TGTGCCAGCAGCAAAAAGAAGAGGCCTCCATCCTACGAGCAGTACTTC
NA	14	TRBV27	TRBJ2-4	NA	CASRLLGQGNIQYF	TGTGCCAGCAGATTACTGGGTCAGGGAAACATTCAGTACTTC
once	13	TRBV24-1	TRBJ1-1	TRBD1	CATRRQGFSEAFF	TGTGCCACCAGACGACAGGGGTTTTCTGAAGCTTTCTTT
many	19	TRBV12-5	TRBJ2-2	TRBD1	CASGPRTGGVLWGTGELFF	TGTGCTAGTGGTCCCAGGACAGGGGGCGTCTTATGGGGCACCGGGGAGCTGTTTTTT
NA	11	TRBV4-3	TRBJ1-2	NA	CASSQGDGYTF	TGCGCCAGCAGCCAAGGAGATGGCTACACCTTC
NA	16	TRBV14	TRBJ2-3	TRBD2	CASSQKAGASTDTQYF	TGTGCCAGCAGCCAGAAAGCGGGGGCAAGCACAGATACGCAGTATTTT
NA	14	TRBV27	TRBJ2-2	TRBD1	CASSSTGDTGELFF	TGTGCCAGCAGTTCAACAGGGGACACCGGGGAGCTGTTTTTT